This T cell receptor beta chain was found in a study of blood T cell repertoires in COVID-19 (dated by TCRdb to the early 2020s). For the wider study: Samples covering the acute and convalescent phases of COVID-19 were provided by collaborators in the United States, Italy and Spain. The material from the prospective study consisted of cDNA or gDNA derived from T cells, B-cell-depleted T cells, or PBMCs. The dataset comprised deeply sampled blood TCRbeta repertoires from subjects exposed to, actively infected with, or recovered from COVID-19. A freely available public database, intended as a resource for researchers studying the immune response to SARS-CoV-2, is where the repertoires were released. The samples were drawn from the first 160 participants of the ongoing ImmuneRACE study and from 1,254 subjects provided by 6 global collaborators. A de-identified subject ID, COVID-19 status, age in years and sex were almost always included in the sample metadata. Where available, HLA class I and class II types were obtained from metadata supplied by the sample provider rather than from assay-based typing.

The immunoSEQ Assay, a bias-controlled multiplex PCR, was used to amplify TCRbeta CDR3 regions from genomic DNA. As for the original processing: Within the assay, amplification of reference gene primers was used to estimate how many nucleated cells each sample contained. Sequence reads were collapsed and filtered to measure the absolute abundance of every unique TCRbeta CDR3 rearrangement. For each sample, productive Simpson clonality was calculated as the square root of Simpson's diversity index across productive rearrangements. TCRdb holds this immuneACCESS table with in-frame rearrangements only. Some clones are missing; in checked studies, unresolved V genes explain under half, and the rest has no known cause. From that table come the V and J calls and clone size; the DNA was used to work out D and trimming. In all, the sample holds over 200,000 clones, and approximately 79% of those were seen once. Approximately 5.4% of the sample belongs to the ten largest clones.

On this clone: What antigen it recognizes has not been identified. Base qualities are not recorded, but no much larger clone differs from it by a single base.

V and J are truncated by 5 bases and 8 bases respectively, leaving an intervening sequence of 19 bases. From its cysteine to its phenylalanine, the CDR3 spans 15 amino acids. The kept DNA is CDR3 alone, 45 bases in frame from the first base. The germline V gene (reference sequence) provides CDR1 SGHKS and CDR2 YYEKEE. General study outcomes and caveats: The amount of clinical and demographic metadata varied by source and participant and was provided uncurated.

Each collaborating institution followed its own protocols to collect whole blood in K2EDTA tubes. For TCRbeta analysis, collaborators shipped samples in one of three forms: frozen whole blood, isolated PBMCs, or DNA extracted from either of those sample types. The sequence came from a human donor in a cohort sampled during active COVID-19. The sequenced material came from peripheral blood. The chain links TRBV5-5 with TRBJ1-4; no D gene is confidently identified. The bases read TGTGCCAGCAGTTTCCCCGGGAGAAGAGGGGAAAAACTGTTTTTT. It specifies CASSFPGRRGEKLFF.